Listed below are T cell receptor beta chains from one sample, sequenced in a study of glioma-infiltrating T cells after dendritic cell vaccination. Sequencing used immunoSEQ multiplex PCR; TCRdb keeps in-frame clones, though not all of them. Of over 90,000 clones detected, approximately 80% appear once; the ten largest clones hold less than 15%. The input for sequencing was blood, taken before dendritic cell vaccination. The receptors originated from a human donor with glioblastoma. CDR3s include the opening cysteine and the closing phenylalanine or tryptophan. Each record gives: D gene, clone size, J gene, V gene, CDR3 protein, CDR3 DNA. D genes are given only for firm matches. Only some rows state a clone size, as once, few, many or a class for expanded clones.

d_gene: TRBD2; abundance: -; j_gene: TRBJ2-3; v_gene: TRBV15; CDR3aa: CATSRDLAGGADTQYF; CDR3nt: TGTGCCACCAGCAGAGATCTAGCGGGGGGCGCAGATACGCAGTATTTT
d_gene: -; abundance: -; j_gene: TRBJ2-7; v_gene: TRBV4-1; CDR3aa: CASSQLILSGAPYEQYF; CDR3nt: TGCGCCAGCAGCCAACTTATTCTTTCAGGGGCTCCCTACGAGCAGTACTTC
d_gene: -; abundance: -; j_gene: TRBJ1-5; v_gene: TRBV7-2; CDR3aa: CASSSGGLGNQPQHF; CDR3nt: TGTGCCAGCAGCTCCGGGGGGTTGGGCAATCAGCCCCAGCATTTT
d_gene: -; abundance: once; j_gene: TRBJ2-6; v_gene: TRBV4-1; CDR3aa: CASSQDLSGQLSGANVLTF; CDR3nt: TGCGCCAGCAGCCAAGATTTGTCGGGACAACTCTCTGGGGCCAACGTCCTGACTTTC
d_gene: -; abundance: -; j_gene: TRBJ1-1; v_gene: TRBV5-1; CDR3aa: CASSLDGGKNTEAFF; CDR3nt: TGCGCCAGCAGCTTGGATGGGGGGAAGAACACTGAAGCTTTCTTT
d_gene: -; abundance: -; j_gene: TRBJ1-3; v_gene: TRBV15; CDR3aa: CATSRDSAAGANTIYF; CDR3nt: TGTGCCACCAGCAGAGATAGCGCAGCGGGGGCAAACACCATATATTTT
d_gene: TRBD2; abundance: -; j_gene: TRBJ2-3; v_gene: TRBV5-1; CDR3aa: CASSRLAGSSTDTQYF; CDR3nt: TGCGCCAGCAGCAGACTAGCGGGCTCTAGCACAGATACGCAGTATTTT
d_gene: -; abundance: -; j_gene: TRBJ2-7; v_gene: TRBV11-2; CDR3aa: CASSLGGDYEQYF; CDR3nt: TGTGCCAGCAGCTTAGGGGGGGACTACGAGCAGTACTTC
d_gene: -; abundance: -; j_gene: TRBJ1-4; v_gene: TRBV19; CDR3aa: CASSTDTSNEKLFF; CDR3nt: TGTGCCAGTAGTACCGACACGTCTAATGAAAAACTGTTTTTT
d_gene: -; abundance: -; j_gene: TRBJ2-4; v_gene: TRBV19; CDR3aa: CASSIPGDKNIQYF; CDR3nt: TGTGCCAGTAGTATCCCGGGGGACAAAAACATTCAGTACTTC